This is a list of T cell receptor beta chains from one sample in a study of T-cell memory formation after mild COVID-19. TCRdb independently ran MiXCR on the 5' RACE reads; one entry per CDR3 protein. The sample holds hundreds of thousands of distinct CDR3 sequences; approximately 14% are singletons and the top ten take over 20%. The sequencing sample was made of PBMCs or a T cell subset sorted from them (not recorded which). The receptors here all came from a man between 18 and 35 years old who had mild COVID-19 (a few samples of this study predate the infection). Cell type and time point are not known. CDR3s include the opening cysteine and the closing phenylalanine or tryptophan. Fields, in order: V gene, clone size, D gene, J gene, CDR3 length, CDR3 protein, CDR3 DNA. A D gene is named only where the DNA matches it firmly. Expanded clones are given a class, and other clones once, few, many or no size at all.

V gene: TRBV9
clone size: few
D gene: NA
J gene: TRBJ2-7
CDR3 length: 13
CDR3 protein: CASSETGMYEQYF
CDR3 DNA: TGTGCCAGCAGCGAAACAGGGATGTACGAGCAGTACTTC

V gene: TRBV12-3/TRBV12-4
clone size: few
D gene: NA
J gene: TRBJ1-2
CDR3 length: 13
CDR3 protein: CASTGLLAGGYTF
CDR3 DNA: TGTGCCAGCACCGGGTTATTGGCGGGTGGCTACACCTTC

V gene: TRBV5-1
clone size: few
D gene: NA
J gene: TRBJ2-2
CDR3 length: 16
CDR3 protein: CASSLGPERNTGELFF
CDR3 DNA: TGCGCCAGCAGCTTGGGGCCTGAGCGGAACACCGGGGAGCTGTTTTTT

V gene: TRBV5-1
clone size: many
D gene: NA
J gene: TRBJ2-3
CDR3 length: 16
CDR3 protein: CASSLGDRFSTDTQYF
CDR3 DNA: TGCGCCAGCAGCTTGGGAGACAGATTCAGCACAGATACGCAGTATTTT

V gene: TRBV7-9
clone size: NA
D gene: NA
J gene: TRBJ1-5
CDR3 length: 12
CDR3 protein: CASSFQDQPQHF
CDR3 DNA: TGTGCCAGCAGCTTTCAAGATCAGCCCCAGCATTTT

V gene: TRBV10-2
clone size: few
D gene: NA
J gene: TRBJ1-4
CDR3 length: 14
CDR3 protein: CASSDRGQHEKLFF
CDR3 DNA: TGCGCCAGCAGTGATAGGGGACAACATGAAAAACTGTTTTTT

V gene: TRBV7-2
clone size: many
D gene: TRBD2
J gene: TRBJ2-3
CDR3 length: 15
CDR3 protein: CASSRASGVEDTQYF
CDR3 DNA: TGTGCCAGCAGTCGAGCTAGCGGGGTGGAAGATACGCAGTATTTT

V gene: TRBV7-9
clone size: NA
D gene: TRBD1
J gene: TRBJ1-1
CDR3 length: 15
CDR3 protein: CASSHTQGASTEAFF
CDR3 DNA: TGTGCCAGCAGCCACACTCAGGGGGCGAGCACTGAAGCTTTCTTT

V gene: TRBV7-2
clone size: NA
D gene: NA
J gene: TRBJ2-7
CDR3 length: 15
CDR3 protein: CASSWGTVGSYEQYF
CDR3 DNA: TGTGCCAGCAGCTGGGGCACCGTGGGCTCCTACGAGCAGTACTTC

V gene: TRBV5-5
clone size: NA
D gene: NA
J gene: TRBJ2-6
CDR3 length: 14
CDR3 protein: CASTLLSGANVLTF
CDR3 DNA: TGTGCCAGCACCTTGCTCTCGGGGGCCAACGTCCTGACTTTC

V gene: TRBV12-3/TRBV12-4
clone size: NA
D gene: NA
J gene: TRBJ1-3
CDR3 length: 16
CDR3 protein: CASSFSPGVPGNTIYF
CDR3 DNA: TGTGCCAGCAGTTTCTCCCCCGGGGTCCCTGGAAACACCATATATTTT

V gene: TRBV7-9
clone size: few
D gene: TRBD1
J gene: TRBJ1-1
CDR3 length: 18
CDR3 protein: CASSLGRVATGAGTEAFF
CDR3 DNA: TGTGCCAGCAGCTTAGGTCGTGTGGCGACAGGGGCGGGCACTGAAGCTTTCTTT

V gene: TRBV7-2
clone size: many
D gene: NA
J gene: TRBJ2-1
CDR3 length: 14
CDR3 protein: CASSLGQGNNEQFF
CDR3 DNA: TGTGCCAGCAGCTTAGGTCAGGGGAACAATGAGCAGTTCTTC

V gene: TRBV6-5
clone size: few
D gene: NA
J gene: TRBJ1-2
CDR3 length: 12
CDR3 protein: CASSNPLGGYTF
CDR3 DNA: TGTGCCAGCAGCAACCCTCTCGGTGGCTACACCTTC

V gene: TRBV5-4
clone size: many
D gene: TRBD2
J gene: TRBJ2-7
CDR3 length: 14
CDR3 protein: CASSSLAGNYEQYF
CDR3 DNA: TGTGCCAGCAGCTCACTAGCGGGGAACTACGAGCAGTACTTC

V gene: TRBV7-2
clone size: few
D gene: NA
J gene: TRBJ1-5
CDR3 length: 15
CDR3 protein: CASSLAGSRNQPQHF
CDR3 DNA: TGTGCCAGCAGCTTAGCGGGTTCCAGGAATCAGCCCCAGCATTTT

V gene: TRBV5-1
clone size: NA
D gene: NA
J gene: TRBJ1-1
CDR3 length: 13
CDR3 protein: CASSLGGKTEAFF
CDR3 DNA: TGCGCCAGCAGCCTCGGGGGGAAGACTGAAGCTTTCTTT

V gene: TRBV20-1
clone size: NA
D gene: NA
J gene: TRBJ2-5
CDR3 length: 11
CDR3 protein: CSASPRETQYF
CDR3 DNA: TGCAGTGCCAGCCCTCGAGAGACCCAGTACTTC

V gene: TRBV20-1
clone size: many
D gene: NA
J gene: TRBJ1-1
CDR3 length: 13
CDR3 protein: CSARVNEGTEAFF
CDR3 DNA: TGCAGTGCTAGAGTGAACGAGGGGACTGAAGCTTTCTTT

V gene: TRBV7-9
clone size: many
D gene: TRBD2
J gene: TRBJ2-1
CDR3 length: 14
CDR3 protein: CASSPGLAGNEQFF
CDR3 DNA: TGTGCCAGCAGCCCCGGACTAGCGGGTAATGAGCAGTTCTTC

V gene: TRBV5-1
clone size: many
D gene: NA
J gene: TRBJ2-7
CDR3 length: 13
CDR3 protein: CASSLTDGYEQYF
CDR3 DNA: TGCGCCAGCAGCTTGACGGACGGCTACGAGCAGTACTTC

V gene: TRBV9
clone size: once
D gene: TRBD1
J gene: TRBJ1-1
CDR3 length: 14
CDR3 protein: CASSPRQGTTEAFF
CDR3 DNA: TGTGCCAGCAGCCCCCGACAGGGTACCACTGAAGCTTTCTTT

V gene: TRBV7-9
clone size: NA
D gene: NA
J gene: TRBJ1-2
CDR3 length: 11
CDR3 protein: CASSPQYGYTF
CDR3 DNA: TGTGCCAGCAGCCCGCAGTATGGCTACACCTTC

V gene: TRBV11-2
clone size: few
D gene: NA
J gene: TRBJ2-2
CDR3 length: 17
CDR3 protein: CASRGTGQTSNTGELFF
CDR3 DNA: TGTGCCAGCCGGGGAACAGGGCAAACTTCGAACACCGGGGAGCTGTTTTTT

V gene: TRBV28
clone size: NA
D gene: TRBD1
J gene: TRBJ2-3
CDR3 length: 16
CDR3 protein: CASSPRQGRWSDTQYF
CDR3 DNA: TGTGCCAGCAGCCCAAGACAGGGAAGGTGGTCAGATACGCAGTATTTT

V gene: TRBV24-1
clone size: few
D gene: TRBD1
J gene: TRBJ1-1
CDR3 length: 16
CDR3 protein: CATSVPQGAVNTEAFF
CDR3 DNA: TGTGCCACCAGTGTGCCCCAGGGGGCAGTGAACACTGAAGCTTTCTTT

V gene: TRBV5-1
clone size: NA
D gene: NA
J gene: TRBJ1-1
CDR3 length: 15
CDR3 protein: CASSLATGLGTEAFF
CDR3 DNA: TGCGCCAGCAGCTTGGCCACAGGGTTGGGCACTGAAGCTTTCTTT

V gene: TRBV15
clone size: NA
D gene: NA
J gene: TRBJ2-5
CDR3 length: 13
CDR3 protein: CATSRDLAETQYF
CDR3 DNA: TGTGCCACCAGCAGAGATCTAGCAGAGACCCAGTACTTC

V gene: TRBV6-5
clone size: NA
D gene: NA
J gene: TRBJ2-3
CDR3 length: 12
CDR3 protein: CASSYPQGTQYF
CDR3 DNA: TGTGCCAGCAGTTACCCCCAAGGGACTCAGTATTTT

V gene: TRBV19
clone size: few
D gene: NA
J gene: TRBJ2-7
CDR3 length: 14
CDR3 protein: CASSVQGWGLEQYF
CDR3 DNA: TGTGCCAGTAGTGTGCAGGGATGGGGGCTCGAGCAGTACTTC

V gene: TRBV7-6
clone size: NA
D gene: NA
J gene: TRBJ2-1
CDR3 length: 15
CDR3 protein: CASSYPYGTDNEQFF
CDR3 DNA: TGTGCCAGCAGCTACCCCTACGGGACGGACAATGAGCAGTTCTTC

V gene: TRBV20-1
clone size: NA
D gene: NA
J gene: TRBJ2-3
CDR3 length: 14
CDR3 protein: CSATTPGGTDTQYF
CDR3 DNA: TGCAGTGCTACAACCCCAGGGGGCACAGATACGCAGTATTTT

V gene: TRBV6-6
clone size: NA
D gene: NA
J gene: TRBJ1-1
CDR3 length: 15
CDR3 protein: CASSRSGVWNTEAFF
CDR3 DNA: TGTGCCAGCAGTAGAAGTGGGGTCTGGAACACTGAAGCTTTCTTT

V gene: TRBV4-3
clone size: NA
D gene: NA
J gene: TRBJ2-2
CDR3 length: 17
CDR3 protein: CASSQDGGRPNTGELFF
CDR3 DNA: TGCGCCAGCAGCCAAGACGGGGGACGACCGAACACCGGGGAGCTGTTTTTT

V gene: TRBV4-3
clone size: few
D gene: NA
J gene: TRBJ1-6
CDR3 length: 16
CDR3 protein: CASSQEVGAYNSPLHF
CDR3 DNA: TGCGCCAGCAGCCAAGAGGTTGGGGCCTATAATTCACCCCTCCACTTT

V gene: TRBV6-6
clone size: few
D gene: TRBD1
J gene: TRBJ1-1
CDR3 length: 14
CDR3 protein: CASSMGQGVAEAFF
CDR3 DNA: TGTGCCAGCAGTATGGGACAGGGGGTGGCTGAAGCTTTCTTT

V gene: TRBV12-3/TRBV12-4
clone size: many
D gene: NA
J gene: TRBJ2-1
CDR3 length: 13
CDR3 protein: CASSLRVGFEQFF
CDR3 DNA: TGTGCCAGCAGTTTAAGGGTGGGGTTTGAGCAGTTCTTC

V gene: TRBV4-1
clone size: many
D gene: NA
J gene: TRBJ2-7
CDR3 length: 16
CDR3 protein: CASSPLETTAAYEQYF
CDR3 DNA: TGCGCCAGCAGCCCCCTGGAAACTACGGCAGCCTACGAGCAGTACTTC

V gene: TRBV7-2
clone size: few
D gene: NA
J gene: TRBJ2-3
CDR3 length: 15
CDR3 protein: CASSVRDPSADTQYF
CDR3 DNA: TGTGCCAGCAGCGTACGGGACCCCTCGGCAGATACGCAGTATTTT

V gene: TRBV7-9
clone size: NA
D gene: NA
J gene: TRBJ2-7
CDR3 length: 15
CDR3 protein: CASSSTTGTPYEQYF
CDR3 DNA: TGTGCCAGCAGTTCCACAACCGGGACTCCCTACGAGCAGTACTTC

V gene: TRBV20-1
clone size: NA
D gene: NA
J gene: TRBJ2-3
CDR3 length: 14
CDR3 protein: CSASRDGFTDTQYF
CDR3 DNA: TGCAGTGCTAGCCGGGACGGCTTCACAGATACGCAGTATTTT

V gene: TRBV6-5
clone size: few
D gene: NA
J gene: TRBJ1-6
CDR3 length: 14
CDR3 protein: CASSYGGSVSPLHF
CDR3 DNA: TGTGCCAGCAGTTACGGGGGCTCGGTTTCACCCCTCCACTTT

V gene: TRBV4-1
clone size: few
D gene: TRBD1
J gene: TRBJ2-1
CDR3 length: 16
CDR3 protein: CASSRPGQGRYNEQFF
CDR3 DNA: TGCGCCAGCAGCCGACCGGGACAGGGGAGGTACAATGAGCAGTTCTTC

V gene: TRBV6-1
clone size: NA
D gene: NA
J gene: TRBJ2-5
CDR3 length: 12
CDR3 protein: CASSEANEVQYF
CDR3 DNA: TGTGCCAGCAGTGAAGCTAACGAGGTCCAGTACTTC

V gene: TRBV20-1
clone size: few
D gene: NA
J gene: TRBJ1-6
CDR3 length: 13
CDR3 protein: CSAIPGGGSPLHF
CDR3 DNA: TGCAGTGCTATCCCGGGGGGCGGTTCACCCCTCCACTTT

V gene: TRBV5-1
clone size: few
D gene: NA
J gene: TRBJ1-2
CDR3 length: 14
CDR3 protein: CASSWATAFYGYTF
CDR3 DNA: TGCGCCAGCAGCTGGGCGACAGCCTTCTATGGCTACACCTTC

V gene: TRBV7-3
clone size: many
D gene: TRBD2
J gene: TRBJ2-3
CDR3 length: 15
CDR3 protein: CASSPLAGGADTQYF
CDR3 DNA: TGTGCCAGCAGCCCCCTAGCGGGGGGCGCAGATACGCAGTATTTT

V gene: TRBV29-1
clone size: NA
D gene: NA
J gene: TRBJ2-1
CDR3 length: 14
CDR3 protein: CSVEGGRWGNEQFF
CDR3 DNA: TGCAGCGTTGAAGGGGGACGCTGGGGAAATGAGCAGTTCTTC

V gene: TRBV20-1
clone size: once
D gene: NA
J gene: TRBJ2-3
CDR3 length: 11
CDR3 protein: CSATHGDTQYF
CDR3 DNA: TGCAGTGCTACCCACGGGGATACGCAGTATTTT

V gene: TRBV9
clone size: few
D gene: NA
J gene: TRBJ2-3
CDR3 length: 15
CDR3 protein: CASRSTGTSTDTQYF
CDR3 DNA: TGTGCCAGCAGATCGACAGGGACTAGCACAGATACGCAGTATTTT

V gene: TRBV12-3/TRBV12-4
clone size: few
D gene: NA
J gene: TRBJ1-5
CDR3 length: 15
CDR3 protein: CASRAGVLSNQPQHF
CDR3 DNA: TGTGCCAGCAGAGCAGGGGTTCTAAGCAATCAGCCCCAGCATTTT

V gene: TRBV29-1
clone size: few
D gene: TRBD1
J gene: TRBJ1-1
CDR3 length: 14
CDR3 protein: CSVRLDRAPPEAFF
CDR3 DNA: TGCAGCGTCCGCCTCGACAGGGCCCCCCCTGAAGCTTTCTTT

V gene: TRBV29-1
clone size: NA
D gene: TRBD1
J gene: TRBJ2-7
CDR3 length: 16
CDR3 protein: CSVDMTGLGSSYEQYF
CDR3 DNA: TGCAGCGTTGATATGACAGGGTTGGGGAGCTCCTACGAGCAGTACTTC

V gene: TRBV9
clone size: NA
D gene: NA
J gene: TRBJ1-6
CDR3 length: 14
CDR3 protein: CASTRDGGLAPLHF
CDR3 DNA: TGTGCCAGCACCCGGGACGGGGGTCTCGCACCCCTCCACTTT